The subject of this entry is one T cell receptor (beta chain). Its antigen is not yet known. No much larger clone exists at a distance of one base, and base qualities are not known. For this chain, trimming is 1 base at the V end and 5 bases at the J end, and the number of junction bases without a gene match is 2. The CDR3 has 15 amino acids, counting the end cysteine and phenylalanine. Here the CDR3 DNA is all that survives: 45 bases in frame from base 1. CDR1 and CDR2, per the germline V gene, are MGHRA and YSYEKL. The sample belongs to a study of blood T cell repertoires in COVID-19 (dated by TCRdb to 2018 to 2020). In the study overall: Collaborator samples came from the United States, Italy and Spain and covered acute and convalescent phases of COVID-19. Where HLA class I and class II types were available, the types were taken from metadata supplied by the sample provider, not from assay-based typing. The sample metadata nearly always contained a de-identified subject ID, COVID-19 status, age in years and sex. The dataset comprised deeply sampled blood TCRbeta repertoires from subjects exposed to, actively infected with, or recovered from COVID-19. Samples were obtained from the ongoing ImmuneRACE study (first 160 participants) and from some 1,300 subjects provided by 6 global collaborators. The repertoires were released in a freely available public database meant as a resource for research on the immune response to SARS-CoV-2. The material from the prospective study consisted of cDNA or gDNA derived from T cells, B-cell-depleted T cells, or PBMCs. Study-wide conclusions, independent of this receptor: How much clinical and demographic metadata was included differed by source and by participant, and the metadata was provided uncurated.

Enrolling through a virtual design, the prospective study's participants ranged in age from roughly 18 to 89 years and lived across roughly 23 United States geographic areas. Cohort assignment in the prospective study relied on participant-reported clinical history from a screening survey and a study questionnaire. Recovered participants in ImmuneRACE Cohort 3 were defined by two consecutive negative NP/OP PCR tests, clearance by a healthcare professional, or resolution of symptoms. In the prospective study, mobile phlebotomists collected whole blood, serum and a nasopharyngeal or oropharyngeal swab from each participant. Participants in the prospective study had the option to provide additional blood draws and questionnaires over a roughly 2-month period. Blood samples from the prospective study were shipped frozen or at room temperature prior to DNA extraction. TCRbeta CDR3 regions were amplified from genomic DNA using the immunoSEQ Assay, a bias-controlled multiplex PCR. Regarding the original processing steps: Nucleated cell counts per sample were estimated from amplification of reference gene primers within the assay. To quantify the absolute abundance of each unique TCRbeta CDR3 rearrangement, sequence reads were collapsed and filtered. For each sample, productive Simpson clonality was calculated as the square root of Simpson's diversity index across productive rearrangements. TCRdb holds this immuneACCESS table with in-frame rearrangements only. Some clones are missing; in checked studies, unresolved V genes explain under half, and the rest has no known cause. The V and J calls and clone size are taken from that table; D and trimming were inferred from the DNA. The sample includes about 300,000 clones, with roughly 88% observed a single time. Less than 2.5% of the sample is taken by the ten largest.

The receptor's source is a man under 40 who had recovered from COVID-19. Sequenced: PBMCs or T cells enriched from blood (not recorded which). The chain couples TRBV4-1 to TRBJ1-6, with TRBD1 matching 7 junction bases. The CDR3 amino acid sequence is: CASSQVQGDNSPLHF. At the DNA level, the sequence is TGCGCCAGCAGCCAAGTTCAGGGGGATAATTCACCCCTCCACTTT.